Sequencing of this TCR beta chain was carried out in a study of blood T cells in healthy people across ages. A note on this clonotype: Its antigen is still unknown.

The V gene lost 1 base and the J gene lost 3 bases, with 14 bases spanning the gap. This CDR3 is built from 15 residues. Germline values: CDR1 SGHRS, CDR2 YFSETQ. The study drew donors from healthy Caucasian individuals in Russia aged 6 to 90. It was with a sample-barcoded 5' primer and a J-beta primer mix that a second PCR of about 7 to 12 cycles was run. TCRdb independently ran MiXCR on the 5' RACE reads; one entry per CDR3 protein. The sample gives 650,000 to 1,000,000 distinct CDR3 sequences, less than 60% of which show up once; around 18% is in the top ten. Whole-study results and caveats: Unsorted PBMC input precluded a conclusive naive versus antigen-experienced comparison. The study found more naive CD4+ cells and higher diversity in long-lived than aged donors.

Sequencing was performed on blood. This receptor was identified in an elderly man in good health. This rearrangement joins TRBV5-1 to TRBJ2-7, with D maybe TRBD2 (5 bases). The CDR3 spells CASSLPSEELYEQYF. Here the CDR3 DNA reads TGCGCCAGCAGCTTGCCGTCGGAGGAACTCTACGAGCAGTACTTC. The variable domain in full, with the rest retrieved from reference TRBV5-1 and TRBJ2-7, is KAGVTQTPRYLIKTRGQQVTLSCSPISGHRSVSWYQQTPGQGLQFLFEYFSETQRNKGNFPGRFSGRQFSNSRSEMNVSTLELGDSALYLCASSLPSEELYEQYFGPGTRLTVT.